Listed below are T cell receptor beta chains from one sample, sequenced in a study of T-cell reconstitution after alpha-beta-depleted transplantation in children. TCRdb itself ran the PCR reads through MiXCR, one entry per CDR3 protein. The sample has about 74,000 distinct CDR3 sequences, around 14% seen once; the top ten hold 27%. The input for sequencing was PBMCs, mostly from graft donor cells, taken 180 days after TCRalphabeta/CD19-depleted stem cell transplant. These receptors all stem from a male patient aged 2 to 10 who had a stem cell transplant for acute lymphoblastic leukemia, so the T cells may come from the graft donor. CDR3s include the opening cysteine and the closing phenylalanine or tryptophan.

j_call	v_call	cdr3_aa
TRBJ2-3	TRBV20-1	CSASSRRSTDTQYF
TRBJ1-5	TRBV20-1	CSARHRGPSNQPQHF
TRBJ2-5	TRBV25-1	CASSMTRLGLRETQYF
TRBJ1-5	TRBV28	CAISRFAENNQPQHF
TRBJ1-2	TRBV4-3	CASSQASPGTGHGYTF
TRBJ2-5	TRBV28	CASSRTPGQEETQYF
TRBJ2-1	TRBV24-1	CATSDGLAAYNEQFF
TRBJ1-6	TRBV20-1	CSAPPDSNSPLHF
TRBJ2-1	TRBV7-2	CASSGLAGEQFF
TRBJ2-7	TRBV12-3/TRBV12-4	CASSRDRGKGEQYF
TRBJ2-2	TRBV10-3	CAISEWDFQEAGELFF
TRBJ2-3	TRBV20-1	CSVLSGRIDTQYF
TRBJ2-7	TRBV12-3/TRBV12-4	CASSFVGGEQYF
TRBJ1-2	TRBV7-2	CASSLDVKEGRVSGYTF
TRBJ1-1	TRBV19	CASTIGGVTEAFF
TRBJ2-3	TRBV12-3/TRBV12-4	CASLPDRGYTDTQYF
TRBJ2-7	TRBV2	CAVPRDSSYEQYF
TRBJ1-2	TRBV15	CATSRGEAGYTF
TRBJ2-1	TRBV20-1	CSALAGGRYNEQFF
TRBJ2-5	TRBV6-5	CASSYSGLAGHETQYF
TRBJ2-5	TRBV3-1	CASSQEQIGVGETQYF
TRBJ1-1	TRBV5-6	CASSLGTRDSSEAFF
TRBJ2-2	TRBV6-2/TRBV6-3	CATVGEYRELFF
TRBJ2-1	TRBV20-1	CSATKDWGLGAEQFF
TRBJ2-7	TRBV7-6	CASSAVLGWQYF
TRBJ1-1	TRBV29-1	CSVEHRMTNTEAFF
TRBJ2-7	TRBV20-1	CSASTGGDEQYF
TRBJ1-3	TRBV28	CASRRGHSGNTIYF
TRBJ2-1	TRBV12-3/TRBV12-4	CASSLRISTGWNEQFF
TRBJ2-2	TRBV7-9	CASSPLTGELFF
TRBJ2-7	TRBV28	CASSFTGTGGYEQYF
TRBJ2-3	TRBV12-3/TRBV12-4	CASTPGTKIITLPQKGTQYF